This T cell receptor beta chain was profiled in a study of blood T cell repertoires in COVID-19. Study summary: Sites in the United States, Italy and Spain provided acute and convalescent COVID-19 samples.

V dropped 4 bases and J dropped 2; count of bases not matched to a gene: 9. Per germline, CDR1 LNHDA and CDR2 SQIVND (reference sequence). The CDR3 consists of 16 residues. Assay used: immunoSEQ multiplex PCR; TCRdb lists only in-frame clones, some missing. This table has some 110,000 clones, about nine tenths appearing once. This receptor was obtained from a man in his forties with acute or convalescent COVID-19. The chain is built from TRBV19 and TRBJ1-2; 8 nucleotides align to TRBD1. The source material was peripheral blood. CDR3 sequence: CASSTWTGKLNYGYTF. The CDR3 region has the DNA TGTGCCAGTAGTACGTGGACAGGGAAACTCAACTATGGCTACACCTTC. The variable domain in full, completed from reference TRBV19 and TRBJ1-2, reads DGGITQSPKYLFRKEGQNVTLSCEQNLNHDAMYWYRQDPGQGLRLIYYSQIVNDFQKGDIAEGYSVSREKKESFPLTVTSAQKNPTAFYLCASSTWTGKLNYGYTFGSGTRLTVV.